This TCR beta chain was documented in a study of Ad26.COV2.S vaccination and SARS-CoV-2 variants. As for the study in general: Donor was in the COV1001 Ad26.COV2.S trial arm. Ad26.COV2.S was injected intramuscularly once or twice, 56 days apart.

This CDR3 has 14 residues. CDR1 is SNHLY, CDR2 FYNNEI, per germline. After removal of 5 bases from V and 2 bases from J, the junction contained 6 bases not matched to a gene. Clones were read by immunoSEQ multiplex PCR, and TCRdb kept only the in-frame ones, dropping some. The table records approximately 410,000 clones, 70% to 90% of them present only once. Treatment meaning: roughly 20 received Ad26.COV2.S at low or high dose, single or two shots; several received placebo; per-sample allocation not given. Specimens were obtained on day 63 following the first vaccine or placebo injection. Adults aged 18-55 years in Boston included the donor. Participants' vaccine, an Ad26 vector, delivered Wuhan-strain SARS-CoV-2 spike.

The chain recombines TRBV2 with TRBJ2-7, with 7 bases aligning to TRBD1. This receptor was taken from a person between 18 and 65 years old who received the Ad26.COV2.S COVID-19 vaccine or a placebo. Here the sequenced sample was peripheral blood, taken in a trial of Ad26.COV2.S vaccine versus placebo. The CDR3: CASSPGQSPYEQYF. DNA of the CDR3: TGTGCCAGCAGTCCGGGACAGAGCCCCTACGAGCAGTACTTC.